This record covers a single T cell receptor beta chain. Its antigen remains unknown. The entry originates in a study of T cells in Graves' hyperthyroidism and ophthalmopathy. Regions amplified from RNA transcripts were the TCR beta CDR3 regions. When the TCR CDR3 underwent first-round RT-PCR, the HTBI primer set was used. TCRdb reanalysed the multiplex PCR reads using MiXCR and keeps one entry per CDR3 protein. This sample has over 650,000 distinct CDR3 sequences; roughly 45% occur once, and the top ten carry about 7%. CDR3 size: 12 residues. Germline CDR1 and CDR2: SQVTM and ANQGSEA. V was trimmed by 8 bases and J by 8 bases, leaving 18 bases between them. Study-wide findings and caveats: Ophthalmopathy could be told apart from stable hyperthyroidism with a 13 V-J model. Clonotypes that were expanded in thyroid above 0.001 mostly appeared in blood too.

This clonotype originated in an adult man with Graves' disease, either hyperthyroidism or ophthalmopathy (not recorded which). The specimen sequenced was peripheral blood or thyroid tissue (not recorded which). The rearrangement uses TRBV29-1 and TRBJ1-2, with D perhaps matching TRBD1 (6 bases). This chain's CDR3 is CSTMDSGGGYTF. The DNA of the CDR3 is TGCAGCACCATGGACAGCGGTGGGGGCTACACCTTC.